This record covers a single T cell receptor beta chain. As yet, its antigen is unknown. These data are taken from a study of CD4+ T cells in melanoma. Repertoires were generated with immunoSEQ multiplex PCR, while TCRdb's copy carries only in-frame clones and drops some. The repertoire includes about 14,000 clones, about 70% of them detected once, and roughly 10% sits in the top ten. Study-wide findings and caveats: CD8+ T cell, macrophage and B cell function reportedly correlated with neoantigen-specific CD4+ T cells.

V gave up 2 bases and J gave up 0 bases, with 13 bases separating them. Germline assignment: CDR1 SEHNR and CDR2 FQNEAQ (reference sequence). The CDR3 consists of 16 residues. The rearrangement links TRBV7-9 to TRBJ2-5, with unresolved D. The origin of this receptor is a human donor with melanoma. Sequenced: cells from a culture (not recorded whether cultured in vitro). DNA of the CDR3: TGTGCCAGCAGCTTATACGTCCTCACAGACCAAGAGACCCAGTACTTC. This translates into CASSLYVLTDQETQYF. The whole variable domain, filled in from reference TRBV7-9 and TRBJ2-5, reads DTGVSQNPRHKITKRGQNVTFRCDPISEHNRLYWYRQTLGQGPEFLTYFQNEAQLEKSRLLSDRFSAERPKGSFSTLEIQRTEQGDSAMYLCASSLYVLTDQETQYFGPGTRLLVL.